The subject of this entry is one TCR beta chain. The sample comes from a study of T cells in Graves' hyperthyroidism and ophthalmopathy. Germline-derived CDR1 and CDR2 are LGHDT and YNNKEL (reference sequence). Trimming cost V 0 bases and J 6 bases, with 18 bases left between them. The CDR3 contains 16 residues. The CDR3 regions of TCR beta were amplified from RNA transcripts. The HTBI primer set was used in a first-round RT-PCR of the TCR CDR3. One entry per CDR3 protein results from TCRdb running MiXCR on the multiplex PCR reads. The repertoire has about 560,000 distinct CDR3 sequences, approximately 15% of them found once; the top ten carry approximately 7.4%.

The chain has TRBV3-1 and TRBJ2-7; D is perhaps TRBD2 (5 bases). This receptor was obtained from a woman between 25 and 40 years old with Graves' hyperthyroidism. Input material: blood. CDR3 sequence reads: CASSQEGGLPGFEQYF. The CDR3 DNA is TGTGCCAGCAGCCAAGAAGGCGGGCTACCGGGGTTCGAGCAGTACTTC.